This T cell receptor (beta chain) was identified in a study of cytomegalovirus exposure and HLA in healthy donors (dated by TCRdb to the late 2010s). Study-level background: The 500 to 700 repertoires of the first cohort and the 110 or so validation repertoires were produced on the same platform, according to a later analysis. The study was designed to test whether signatures of past pathogen exposure could be identified by cataloging public T cell receptors. In addition to the first cohort of 500 to 850 subjects, a separate validation cohort of under 150 different subjects was used. The study combined high-throughput TCR immunosequencing, statistical association of individual TCRs with disease status, and machine learning to predict cytomegalovirus infection status. Overall results and qualifications from the work: In a later analysis, TCRs clustered in the first cohort were found to also tend to co-occur in the roughly 120 validation repertoires, with 85% to 95% of cluster scores above 0. Most TCR sequences were observed very rarely across donors, whereas some public TCRs were present in many individuals. According to the authors, the approach could potentially be generalized to other disease states and immunological phenotypes. A few of the identified cytomegalovirus-associated TCR beta chains were confirmed in vitro to be specific for cytomegalovirus antigens. The classifier was reported to diagnose cytomegalovirus status with high specificity and sensitivity in both the original and validation cohorts. The validation cohort had no HLA typing available for a later analysis, so co-occurrence within that cohort was assessed over all 120 or so repertoires. In the study, 150 to 200 TCR beta chains were listed as associated with cytomegalovirus.

Donors formed part of the validation cohort, which comprised about 130 subjects and was distinct from the first cohort of several hundred subjects. The library was prepared using the immunoSEQ multiplex PCR assay. The paper's data handling went like this. To diagnose cytomegalovirus status from the catalog of TCR beta chain sequences, a statistical classification framework was built. TCRdb took this table from immuneACCESS and kept in-frame rearrangements with V and J called. Such tables lack part of the clones; where checked against another copy, unresolved V genes explain under half of the gap, and the rest is unexplained. V and J calls and clone size are as listed in that table; D and trimming were resolved from the DNA. The sample records roughly 150,000 clones, roughly 80% of which are singletons. The top ten clones comprise 10% to 13% of the sample. Trimming accounts for 5 bases at V and 7 bases at J, while the number of junction bases matched to no gene is 9. Counted from cysteine to phenylalanine, this CDR3 has 15 amino acids. Of the read, only the CDR3 DNA is kept; its 45 bases are in frame from base 1. The germline V gene specifies SGHDT as CDR1 and YYEEEE as CDR2.

As to this clone: Its recognized antigen is unknown. No quality values exist for individual bases; no much larger clone is one base distant.

Sequenced input: PBMCs. The TCR was taken from a man under 40 in good health and CMV-seropositive. The chain links TRBV5-6 with TRBJ1-4, and TRBD1 aligns with 9 junction nucleotides. The CDR3 protein sequence reads: CASRYRDRDGEKLFF. In nucleotide form, the sequence is TGTGCCAGCAGGTACCGGGACAGGGATGGTGAAAAACTGTTTTTT.